This TCR beta chain was recovered during a study of shared clonotypes between healthy human individuals (dated by TCRdb to the early 2020s). About the study as a whole: Three men and two women, aged 18 to 49 years, made up the cohort. Leukapheresis yielded between about 0.94 and 8.9 billion PBMCs per donor. For each donor, three plates each were used for CD4 naive and CD4 memory, two plates were used for CD8 naive, and one plate was used for CD8 memory. To estimate repertoire size and how much clonotypes are shared between individuals, the study performed deep sequencing of blood TCR repertoires from roughly five healthy adults. To increase sequencing depth and limit assay-specific biases, TCR repertoire library preparation and sequencing were carried out by different laboratories using diverse techniques.

Study-wide findings and limitations: Sampling was restricted to blood, and TCR repertoires in tissues likely differ from the TCR repertoires found in blood. Because the study included only a small number of donors, the genetic and exposure-history diversity represented was limited. Pairwise subsampling indicated that sequencing depth was expected to affect the degree of clonotype sharing among donors. Naive subsets generally had larger estimated clonotype richness than memory subsets. Clonotypes shared by all four sorted-subset donors showed higher generation probabilities than non-shared clonotypes. Across several donors, roughly 5.1% of naive CD4, around 3.5% of naive CD8, 2% to 2.5% of memory CD4, and under 0.45% of memory CD8 clonotypes were shared. Incomplete sequencing was indicated by rarefaction of sorted-subset datasets, despite the large sequencing depth.

In the case of this clone: No cognate antigen has been identified for it. Base qualities are not provided; no much larger clone lies one nucleotide away.

The donors were healthy, HIV-negative adults who had no recently reported acute infections or vaccinations. Every donor was a Caucasian adult residing in Nashville, Tennessee, USA. CD4+ T cells were enriched by magnetic negative selection, after which naive cells were positively selected on CD45RA and the negative fraction was taken as the memory subset. After blood collection by leukapheresis, PBMCs were isolated using Ficoll-Histopaque density gradient centrifugation and then cryopreserved in the vapor phase of liquid nitrogen. Analytical flow cytometry was used to check the purity and quantity of each magnetically sorted T cell population. Genomic DNA was isolated from every sorted fraction and measured by UV absorbance on a Nanodrop 2000c. Using the deep immunoSEQ assay, multiplex PCR amplified TCR CDR3 regions from genomic DNA. Extracted genomic DNA from each cell subset was spread evenly across all wells of several immunoSEQ 96-well plates, with each plate serving as a replicate. Each replicate PCR for sorted subsets received approximately 220 ng genomic DNA, equal to roughly 33,000 T cell genomes. Purified libraries were measured with a Qubit 3.0 fluorometer, size-checked on a Bioanalyzer 2100, and measured again with the KAPA Library Quantification kit. Every immunoSEQ 96-well plate was sequenced on a dedicated single-read 150-cycle Illumina NextSeq 550 flow cell. Regarding the original processing steps: Because the immunoSEQ output held only junctional sequences and lacked quality scores, the filtering could not match the filtering applied to full-length reads. To assign V/J genes and CDR3, sequences were annotated using PyIR, a Python wrapper for IgBLAST v1.9, with IMGT germline references. Reads were removed for weak V/J assignments (E-value above 1e-6), missing CDR3, stop codons, out-of-frame junctions, or ambiguous translated residues. A V3J clonotype was defined by an identical inferred V gene, J gene, and CDR3 amino acid sequence. Percentage overlap between repertoires was computed as shared unique clonotypes divided by the size of the smaller repertoire. Repertoire richness was assessed with RTK rarefaction, the Chao1 estimator, and Recon v2.1 estimates of unobserved clonotypes. For all TCRbeta clonotypes obtained by the gDNA method from four donors, generation probabilities were computed with OLGA. TCRdb took this table from immuneACCESS and kept in-frame rearrangements with V and J called. Such tables lack part of the clones; where checked against another copy, unresolved V genes explain under half of the gap, and the rest is unexplained. D and trimming were read from the DNA, whereas the V and J calls and clone size are those reported in that table. A total of some 790,000 clones appear in this sample, around 70% of them only once. Clones ranked in the top ten supply less than 2% of the sample.

The V and J ends are trimmed by 3 bases and 4 bases, leaving 15 bases between them. From cysteine to phenylalanine, the CDR3 is 15 amino acids long. The entry retains the CDR3 DNA only, 45 bases that are in frame from base 1. The germline V gene encodes CDR1 SGHDN and CDR2 FVKESK. Sequencing was carried out using memory CD4+ T cells sorted from blood. The label giving this sample's cell subset or site can be read as: CD45RA-negative fraction. The chain employs TRBV14 and TRBJ1-1; there is no confident call for the D gene. The sequence derives from a woman younger than 45 in good health. This receptor carries the CDR3 CASSHEAVGVTEAFF. At the DNA level, the sequence is TGTGCCAGCAGCCACGAGGCCGTGGGCGTCACTGAAGCTTTCTTT.